This T cell receptor beta chain was observed in a study of shared T cell receptors in the human thymus. Using immunoSEQ multiplex PCR, the repertoire was profiled, and TCRdb retains in-frame clones only, with some absent. The data show roughly 410,000 clones, with approximately 95% seen just once and around 0.018% held by the top ten. The CDR3 has 14 amino acids. Trimming took off 5 bases at V and 8 bases at J, with 15 bases between the two ends. Germline V gene sequence: CDR1 LNHDA, CDR2 SQIVND (reference sequence). Sample: thymocytes. The chain links TRBV19 to TRBJ1-4; D call uncertain. The receptor comes from a human donor. The CDR3 loop reads CASSAGPPVEKLFF. Here the CDR3 DNA reads TGTGCCAGTAGTGCCGGGCCTCCAGTCGAAAAACTGTTTTTT.